This TCR beta chain was retrieved from a study of blood T cell repertoires in COVID-19 (dated by TCRdb to the early 2020s). For context, the study as a whole: Samples covering the acute and convalescent phases of COVID-19 were provided by collaborators in the United States, Italy and Spain. The material from the prospective study consisted of cDNA or gDNA derived from T cells, B-cell-depleted T cells, or PBMCs. Subjects who had been exposed to COVID-19, were actively infected with it, or had recovered from it provided the deeply sampled blood TCRbeta repertoires that made up the dataset. The repertoires were released in a freely available public database intended as a resource for research on the immune response to SARS-CoV-2. The samples were drawn from two sources: the first 160 participants of the ongoing ImmuneRACE study, and 1,200 or so subjects contributed by 6 global collaborators. The sample metadata nearly always contained a de-identified subject ID, COVID-19 status, age in years and sex. Where available, HLA class I and class II types were obtained from metadata supplied by the sample provider rather than from assay-based typing. Here is what the overall study found, with its caveats: The quantity of clinical and demographic metadata differed by source and by participant and was supplied without curation.

TCRbeta CDR3 regions were amplified from genomic DNA using the immunoSEQ Assay, a bias-controlled multiplex PCR. The study's own analysis went as follows. Nucleated cell counts per sample were estimated from amplification of reference gene primers within the assay. To quantify the absolute abundance of each unique TCRbeta CDR3 rearrangement, sequence reads were collapsed and filtered. For each sample, productive Simpson clonality was calculated by taking the square root of Simpson's diversity index across productive rearrangements. The table was pulled from immuneACCESS by TCRdb, which kept in-frame rearrangements only. Such tables lose some clones; where checked, under half of the loss comes from unresolved V genes, and the rest has no known cause. V and J calls plus clone size are reproduced from that table; the DNA served to infer D and trimming. The sample table lists 150,000 or so clones, 85% to 90% of them with a count of one. 5.5% to 7.5% of the sample belongs to the ten largest clones.

Compared with germline, V lacks 1 base and J lacks 7 bases; bases without a gene match: 3. The CDR3 sequence holds 15 residues, the cysteine and phenylalanine included. The entry retains the CDR3 DNA only, 45 bases that are in frame from base 1. Via the germline V gene, CDR1 is SNHLY and CDR2 FYNNEI. Whole blood was collected in K2EDTA tubes by collaborating institutions according to the institutions' own protocols. For TCRbeta analysis, collaborator samples were shipped as frozen whole blood, as isolated PBMCs, or as DNA extracted from either sample type. With respect to this clone: Its antigen is not yet known. No qualities accompany the bases; no much larger clone lies one base away.

The chain joins TRBV2 to TRBJ2-1, with TRBD2 matching 11 junction bases. The sequenced sample consisted of peripheral blood. The source of this sequence is an elderly man with acute or convalescent COVID-19. The CDR3: CASSEVSGGANEQFF. The sequence in DNA is TGTGCCAGCAGTGAAGTTAGCGGGGGGGCGAATGAGCAGTTCTTC.